The present entry profiles one T cell receptor (beta chain) with its context. The record originates from a study of early T cells in non-severe SARS-CoV-2 infection. The CDR3 consists of 14 residues. The V gene's germline CDR1 is GTSNPN and CDR2 SVGIG (reference sequence). Unmatched junction bases numbered 12, after V lost 0 bases and J lost 11 bases. TCRdb reprocessed the 5' RACE reads via MiXCR and lists one record per CDR3 protein. Of about 29,000 distinct CDR3 sequences in the sample, 4.5% were seen once. V gene TRBV30 combines with J gene TRBJ1-1; 7 nucleotides line up with TRBD1. The TCR comes from an adult who was a healthcare worker with PCR-confirmed SARS-CoV-2 infection or an uninfected control (not recorded which). The sequenced sample consisted of whole blood. CDR3 DNA: TGTGCCTGGAGTGTAAGAGGCAGGGGGGGCCTCGCTTTCTTT. Translation gives CAWSVRGRGGLAFF.